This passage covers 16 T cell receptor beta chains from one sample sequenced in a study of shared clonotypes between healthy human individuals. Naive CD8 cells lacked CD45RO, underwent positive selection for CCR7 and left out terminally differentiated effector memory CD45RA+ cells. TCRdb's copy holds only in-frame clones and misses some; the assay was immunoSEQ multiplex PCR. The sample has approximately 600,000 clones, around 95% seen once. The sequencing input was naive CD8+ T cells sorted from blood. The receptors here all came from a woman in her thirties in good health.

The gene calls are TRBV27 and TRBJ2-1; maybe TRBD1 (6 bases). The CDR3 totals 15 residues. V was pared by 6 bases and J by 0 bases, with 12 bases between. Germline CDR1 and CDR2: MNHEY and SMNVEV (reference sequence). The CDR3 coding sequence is TGTGCCAGCAGCCACAGGGTCCCCTCCTACAATGAGCAGTTCTTC. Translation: CASSHRVPSYNEQFF.

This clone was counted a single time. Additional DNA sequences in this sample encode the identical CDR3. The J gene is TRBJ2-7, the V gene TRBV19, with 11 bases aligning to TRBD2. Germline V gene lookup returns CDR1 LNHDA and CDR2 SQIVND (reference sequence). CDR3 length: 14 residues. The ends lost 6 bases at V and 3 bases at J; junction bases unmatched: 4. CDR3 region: CASSVTSGSYEQYF. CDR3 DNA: TGTGCCAGTAGCGTAACTAGCGGGAGCTACGAGCAGTACTTC.

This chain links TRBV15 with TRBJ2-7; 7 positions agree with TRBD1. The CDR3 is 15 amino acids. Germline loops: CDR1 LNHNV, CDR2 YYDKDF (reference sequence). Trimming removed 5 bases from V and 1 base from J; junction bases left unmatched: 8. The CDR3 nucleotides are TGTGCCACCAGCTCCTTCGACAGGGATTCCTACGAGCAGTACTTC. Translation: CATSSFDRDSYEQYF.

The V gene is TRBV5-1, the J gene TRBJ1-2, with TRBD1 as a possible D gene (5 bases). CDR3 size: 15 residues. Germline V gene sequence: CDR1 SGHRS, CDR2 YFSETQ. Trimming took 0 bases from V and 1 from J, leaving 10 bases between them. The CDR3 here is CASSLGQNGNYGYTF. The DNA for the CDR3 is TGCGCCAGCAGCTTGGGACAGAATGGTAACTATGGCTACACCTTC.

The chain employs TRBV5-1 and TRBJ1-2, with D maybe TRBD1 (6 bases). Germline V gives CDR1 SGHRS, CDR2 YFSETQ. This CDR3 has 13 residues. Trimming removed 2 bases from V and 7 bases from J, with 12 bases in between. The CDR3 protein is CASSLNRVRGYTF. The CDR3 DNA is TGCGCCAGCAGCTTAAACAGGGTGCGTGGCTACACCTTC.

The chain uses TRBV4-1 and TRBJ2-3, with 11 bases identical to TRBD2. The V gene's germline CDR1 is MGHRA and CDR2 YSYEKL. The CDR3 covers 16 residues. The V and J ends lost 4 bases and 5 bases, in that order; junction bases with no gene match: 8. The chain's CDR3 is CASSRTSGSLVDTQYF. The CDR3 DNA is TGCGCCAGCAGCCGAACTAGCGGGAGTCTAGTAGATACGCAGTATTTT.

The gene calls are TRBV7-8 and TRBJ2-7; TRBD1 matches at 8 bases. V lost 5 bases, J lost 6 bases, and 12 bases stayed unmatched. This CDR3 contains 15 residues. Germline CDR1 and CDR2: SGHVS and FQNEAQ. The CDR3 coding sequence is TGTGCCAGCAGCGACCTTACCGACAGGGGAGGCGAGCAGTACTTC. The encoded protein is CASSDLTDRGGEQYF. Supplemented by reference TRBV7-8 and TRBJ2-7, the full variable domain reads GAGVSQSPRYKVAKRGQDVALRCDPISGHVSLFWYQQALGQGPEFLTYFQNEAQLDKSGLPSDRFFAERPEGSVSTLKIQRTQQEDSAVYLCASSDLTDRGGEQYFGPGTRLTVT.

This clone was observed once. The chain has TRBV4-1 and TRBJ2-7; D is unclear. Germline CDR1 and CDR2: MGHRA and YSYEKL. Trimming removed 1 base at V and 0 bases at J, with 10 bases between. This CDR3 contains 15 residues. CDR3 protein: CASSQGHYTSYEQYF. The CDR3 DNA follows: TGCGCCAGCAGCCAAGGACATTATACCTCCTACGAGCAGTACTTC.

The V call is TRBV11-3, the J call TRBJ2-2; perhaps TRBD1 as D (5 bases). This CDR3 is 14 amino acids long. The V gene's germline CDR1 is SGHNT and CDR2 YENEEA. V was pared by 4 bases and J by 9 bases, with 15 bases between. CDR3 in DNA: TGTGCCAGCAGCTCAACCGACAGAATCCGGGAGCTGTTTTTT. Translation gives CASSSTDRIRELFF.

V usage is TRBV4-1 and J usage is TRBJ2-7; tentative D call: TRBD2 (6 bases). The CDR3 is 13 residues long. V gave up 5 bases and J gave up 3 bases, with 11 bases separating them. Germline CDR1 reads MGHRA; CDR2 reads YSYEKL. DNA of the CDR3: TGCGCCAGCAGCGCGGGACGGAACTACGAGCAGTACTTC. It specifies CASSAGRNYEQYF.

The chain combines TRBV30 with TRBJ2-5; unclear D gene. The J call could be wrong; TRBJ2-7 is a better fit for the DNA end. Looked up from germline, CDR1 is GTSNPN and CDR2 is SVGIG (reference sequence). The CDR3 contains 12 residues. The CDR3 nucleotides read TGTGCCTGGAGTCACCTCTCCTACGAGCAGTACTTC. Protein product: CAWSHLSYEQYF.

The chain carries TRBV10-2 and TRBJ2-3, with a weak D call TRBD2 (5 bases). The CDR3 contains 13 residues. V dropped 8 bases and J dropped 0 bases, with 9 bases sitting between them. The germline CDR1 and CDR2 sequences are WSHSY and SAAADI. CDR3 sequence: CASGRTSTDTQYF. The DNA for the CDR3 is TGCGCCAGCGGGAGAACTAGCACAGATACGCAGTATTTT.

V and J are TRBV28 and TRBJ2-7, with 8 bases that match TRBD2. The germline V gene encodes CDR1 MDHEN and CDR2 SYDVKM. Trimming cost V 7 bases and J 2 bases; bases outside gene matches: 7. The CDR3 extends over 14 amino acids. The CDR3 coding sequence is TGTGCCAGCACCGGGAGGGGCAATGCCTACGAGCAGTACTTC. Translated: CASTGRGNAYEQYF.

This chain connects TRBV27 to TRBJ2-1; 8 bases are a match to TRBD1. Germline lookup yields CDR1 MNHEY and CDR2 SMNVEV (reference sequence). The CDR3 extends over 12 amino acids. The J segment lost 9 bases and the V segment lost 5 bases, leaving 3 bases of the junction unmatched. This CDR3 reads CASSPRGLEQFF. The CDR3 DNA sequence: TGTGCCAGCAGTCCCAGGGGGCTTGAGCAGTTCTTC.

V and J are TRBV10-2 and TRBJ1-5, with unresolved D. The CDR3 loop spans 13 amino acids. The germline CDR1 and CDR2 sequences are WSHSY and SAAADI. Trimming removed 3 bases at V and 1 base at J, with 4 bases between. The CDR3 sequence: CASSELSNQPQHF. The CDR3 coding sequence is TGCGCCAGCAGTGAACTGAGCAATCAGCCCCAGCATTTT.

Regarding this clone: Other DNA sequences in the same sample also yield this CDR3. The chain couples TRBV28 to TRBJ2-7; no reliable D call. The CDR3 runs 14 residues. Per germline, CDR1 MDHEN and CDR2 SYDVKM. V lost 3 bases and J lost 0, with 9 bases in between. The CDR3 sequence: CASSLVGSSYEQYF. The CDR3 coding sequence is TGTGCCAGCAGTTTGGTTGGCAGCTCCTACGAGCAGTACTTC.